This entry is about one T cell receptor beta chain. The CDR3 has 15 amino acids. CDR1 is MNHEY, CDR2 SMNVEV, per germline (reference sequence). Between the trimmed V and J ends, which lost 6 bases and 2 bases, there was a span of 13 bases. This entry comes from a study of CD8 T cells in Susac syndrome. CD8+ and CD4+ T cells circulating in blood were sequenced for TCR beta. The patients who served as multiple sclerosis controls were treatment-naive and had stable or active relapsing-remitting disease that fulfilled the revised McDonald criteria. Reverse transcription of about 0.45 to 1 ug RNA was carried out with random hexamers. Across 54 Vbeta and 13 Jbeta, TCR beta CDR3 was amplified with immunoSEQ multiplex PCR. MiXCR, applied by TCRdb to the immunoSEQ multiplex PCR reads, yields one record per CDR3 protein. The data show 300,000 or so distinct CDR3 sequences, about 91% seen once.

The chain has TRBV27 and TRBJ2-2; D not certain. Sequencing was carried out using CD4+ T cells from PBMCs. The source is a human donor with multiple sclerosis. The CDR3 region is CASRVGSPNTGELFF. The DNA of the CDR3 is TGTGCCAGCAGAGTAGGGTCTCCCAACACCGGGGAGCTGTTTTTT.